This TCR beta chain derives from a study of T cell responses to AZD1222 COVID-19 vaccine. Study-level points and caveats: Across the whole spike, CD4 TCRs peaked at regions 160-218 and 743-854.

As to this clone: What it binds is unknown.

Clones were read by immunoSEQ multiplex PCR, and TCRdb kept only the in-frame ones, dropping some. The sample lists about 82,000 clones; roughly 91% were seen once. After removal of 4 bases from V and 4 bases from J, the junction contained 12 bases not matched to a gene. Germline CDR1 and CDR2: LGHDT and YNNKEL (reference sequence). The CDR3 is 16 amino acids. This sample comprised peripheral blood, obtained 28 days after the second AZD1222 dose. The sequence came from an adult who received the AZD1222 COVID-19 vaccine. This sequence joins TRBV3-1 (or the pseudogene TRBV3-2) and TRBJ1-2, with 7 bases lining up with TRBD1. For the CDR3, the DNA is TGTGCCAGCAGCCTAACCCCTCGACAGGGAGTCTATGGCTACACCTTC. Amino acids: CASSLTPRQGVYGYTF.